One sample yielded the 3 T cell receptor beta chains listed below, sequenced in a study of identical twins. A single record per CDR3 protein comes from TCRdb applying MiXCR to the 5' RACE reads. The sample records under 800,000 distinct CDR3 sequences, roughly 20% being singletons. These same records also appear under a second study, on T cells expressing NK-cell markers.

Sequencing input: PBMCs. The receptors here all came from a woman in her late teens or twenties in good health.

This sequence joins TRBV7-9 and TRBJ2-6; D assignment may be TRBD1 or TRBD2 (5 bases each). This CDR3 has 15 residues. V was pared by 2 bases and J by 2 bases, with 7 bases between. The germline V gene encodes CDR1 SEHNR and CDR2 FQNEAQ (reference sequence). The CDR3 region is CASSLMGPGANVLTF. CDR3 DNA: TGTGCCAGCAGCTTAATGGGACCTGGGGCCAACGTCCTGACTTTC.

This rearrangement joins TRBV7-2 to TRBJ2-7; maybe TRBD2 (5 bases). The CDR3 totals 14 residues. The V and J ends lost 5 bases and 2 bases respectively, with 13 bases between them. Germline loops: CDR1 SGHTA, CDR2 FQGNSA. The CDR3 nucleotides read TGTGCCAGCAGCCACCCCGGGGAGACCTACGAGCAGTACTTC. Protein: CASSHPGETYEQYF.

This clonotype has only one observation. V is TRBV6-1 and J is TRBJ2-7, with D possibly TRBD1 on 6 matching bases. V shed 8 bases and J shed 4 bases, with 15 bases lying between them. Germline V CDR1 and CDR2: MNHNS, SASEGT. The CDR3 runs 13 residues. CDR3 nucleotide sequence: TGTGCCAGCGAACCGGGACAAGATTACGAGCAGTACTTC. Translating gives CASEPGQDYEQYF.